This T cell receptor beta chain was captured by sequencing in a study of somatic mutations in cytotoxic T cells in rheumatoid arthritis. As healthy controls, the study included blood donors who had a median age of about 56 years (range roughly 20-75) and were 50% to 60% female. About this clone: What it binds is not known.

Trimming took off 5 bases at V and 4 bases at J, with 14 bases between the two ends. This CDR3 is built from 15 residues. The germline gives CDR1 SGHNT, CDR2 YENEEA. Whole-study findings and limits: CD8+ T-cell clonality showed no significant difference between rheumatoid arthritis patients and age-matched healthy controls. There were 8 of 65 patients in whom the largest CD8+ clone exceeded 20% of CD8+ cells.

The repertoire was sequenced with immunoSEQ multiplex PCR; TCRdb's copy has only in-frame clones and lacks some. The repertoire holds some 25,000 clones, with 82% as singletons. Sample: CD8+ T cells sorted from blood. This chain uses TRBV11-3 with TRBJ2-2; D is perhaps TRBD2 (6 bases). The origin of this receptor is a man aged 45-60 years in good health. The CDR3 DNA is TGTGCCAGCAGCCTCCGTGGAGGGCCCACCGGGGAGCTGTTTTTT. It is translated as CASSLRGGPTGELFF.